The 23 T cell receptor beta chains reported below all come from one sample, sequenced in a study of response to subunit inactivated influenza vaccine. TCRdb fed the RT-PCR reads into MiXCR, producing one record per CDR3 protein. Among over 800,000 distinct CDR3 sequences listed, around 21% were seen once. Sequencing used PBMCs from blood, obtained around 5 days after vaccination. The receptors stem from a middle-aged man who received an inactivated influenza vaccine.

The J gene is TRBJ2-3, the V gene TRBV29-1; TRBD2 matches at 11 bases. Germline trimming cut 4 bases from V and 7 bases from J; bases unmatched to any gene: 10. The germline gives CDR1 SQVTM, CDR2 ANQGSEA. The CDR3 is made up of 15 amino acids. Here the CDR3 DNA reads TGCAGCGTTGGGGTAGCGGGAGGGAGGTCAAATACGCAGTATTTT. It yields the protein CSVGVAGGRSNTQYF.

This clonotype was seen only a few times. The J gene is TRBJ2-3, the V gene TRBV7-2; tentatively, D is TRBD2 (5 bases). Germline lookup yields CDR1 SGHTA and CDR2 FQGNSA. V was shortened by 3 bases and J by 2 bases, with 9 bases between the two germline ends. The CDR3 covers 14 residues. CDR3 sequence (DNA): TGTGCCAGCAGCTTCCGGACTGTCACAGATACGCAGTATTTT. Its translation: CASSFRTVTDTQYF.

The chain links TRBV7-6 to TRBJ2-1; TRBD2 aligns across 9 bases. Germline V gene lookup returns CDR1 SGHVS and CDR2 FNYEAQ. V lost 8 bases and J lost 9; bases outside the gene matches: 5. This CDR3 region has 12 residues. The DNA for the CDR3 is TGTGCCAGCTCCGGGCGGGAGGGTGAGCAGTTCTTC. Translating it yields CASSGREGEQFF.

The chain uses TRBV6-2 or TRBV6-3 and TRBJ2-3, with 8 bases aligning to TRBD2. Germline V gene data show CDR1 as MNHEY and CDR2 as SVGEGT. This CDR3 region has 16 residues. The junction had 9 bases not matched to a gene; V was cut back by 5 bases and J by 2 bases. The CDR3: CASSPGLDLFTDTQYF. The CDR3, as DNA: TGTGCCAGCAGTCCGGGACTAGACCTATTCACAGATACGCAGTATTTT.

This sequence joins TRBV6-2 or TRBV6-3 and TRBJ1-2, with 7 bases lining up with TRBD1. The CDR3 runs 12 residues. CDR1 and CDR2 (germline): MNHEY, SVGEGT. With V trimmed by 7 bases and J by 2 bases, 1 base remained unmatched. CDR3 amino acids: CASTRGNYGYTF. As DNA, the CDR3 is TGTGCCAGCACCAGGGGGAACTATGGCTACACCTTC.

This chain connects TRBV7-3 to TRBJ2-2; 8 nucleotides agree with TRBD1. CDR1 is SGHTA, CDR2 FQGTGA, per germline. The CDR3 consists of 15 residues. V lost 4 bases to trimming and J lost 7 bases; unmatched junction nucleotides: 8. The CDR3 sequence: CASSSRGRRDGELFF. In DNA, the CDR3 is TGTGCCAGCAGCTCCAGGGGGCGTCGAGACGGGGAGCTGTTTTTT.

The V call is TRBV11-3, the J call TRBJ2-1; TRBD2 might be the D (5 bases). This CDR3 spans 15 amino acids. Trimming took off 0 bases at V and 4 bases at J, with 10 bases between the two ends. From germline, CDR1 is SGHNT and CDR2 YENEEA. CDR3 nucleotide sequence: TGTGCCAGCAGCTTAGAAGCTTCGGGATACAATGAGCAGTTCTTC. Its translation is CASSLEASGYNEQFF.

This clonotype was observed many times. J is TRBJ2-1 and V is TRBV5-4; D possibly corresponds to TRBD2 (5 bases). V shed 0 bases and J shed 10 bases, with 8 bases lying between them. Germline-derived CDR1 and CDR2 are SGHNT and YYREEE (reference sequence). The CDR3 runs to 12 residues. CDR3 amino acids: CASSLDLAEQFF. The CDR3 nucleotides are TGTGCCAGCAGCTTGGACCTAGCAGAGCAGTTCTTC.

A remark on this clonotype: A read error is likely here: a far larger clone is one base away. The CDR3 region is CASSAPYEQYF. The CDR3, as DNA: TGTGCCAGCAGCGCCCCCTACGAGCAGTACTTC. V and J are TRBV7-9 and TRBJ2-7; D not certain. The V gene lost 5 bases and the J gene lost 2 bases, with 4 bases spanning the gap. CDR3 length: 11 amino acids. From germline, CDR1 is SEHNR and CDR2 FQNEAQ (reference sequence).

The chain links TRBV11-2 to TRBJ2-3; 13 nucleotides line up with TRBD2. The CDR3 runs to 18 residues. From germline, CDR1 is SGHAT and CDR2 FQNNGV. Trimming took 1 base from V and 3 from J; bases not matched to a gene: 7. CDR3: CASSLVGLAGLETDTQYF. Here the CDR3 DNA reads TGTGCCAGCAGCTTAGTGGGACTAGCGGGATTGGAGACAGATACGCAGTATTTT. Full variable domain (missing parts from reference TRBV11-2 and TRBJ2-3): EAGVAQSPRYKIIEKRQSVAFWCNPISGHATLYWYQQILGQGPKLLIQFQNNGVVDDSQLPKDRFSAERLKGVDSTLKIQPAKLEDSAVYLCASSLVGLAGLETDTQYFGPGTRLTVL.

The chain couples TRBV5-5 to TRBJ1-4; no reliable D call. This CDR3 has 13 residues. V lost 0 bases and J 8 bases, leaving 8 bases between the germline ends. CDR1 is SGHKS and CDR2 is YYEKEE in the germline V gene (reference sequence). CDR3 in DNA: TGTGCCAGCAGCTTGGCCGGTCCGGAAAAACTGTTTTTT. It is translated as CASSLAGPEKLFF.

This clonotype was detected ten times or more. The chain links TRBV12-3 or TRBV12-4 to TRBJ2-3, with 8 bases aligning to TRBD2. This CDR3 region has 14 residues. The V gene end was trimmed by 8 bases and the J gene end by 1 base; junction bases not matched to a gene: 5. In DNA, the CDR3 is TGTGCCAGCGGACCAGCGGGGGGCACAGATACGCAGTATTTT. This sequence encodes CASGPAGGTDTQYF.

The chain combines TRBV7-8 with TRBJ2-3; D could derive from TRBD1 or TRBD2 (5 bases each). The CDR3 length is 16 residues. V lost 3 bases, J lost 5 bases, and 18 bases lay in between. Germline V gives CDR1 SGHVS, CDR2 FQNEAQ. CDR3 residues: CASSLSSRAGVDTQYF. Written as DNA, the CDR3 is TGTGCCAGCAGCTTGTCTAGCAGGGCGGGTGTAGATACGCAGTATTTT.

Only a few counts were recorded for this clonotype. The rearrangement uses TRBV6-5 and TRBJ2-7; D not resolved. Germline CDR1 is MNHEY and CDR2 is SVGAGI. Deletions cut 0 bases from V and 6 bases from J, with 12 bases between. The CDR3 runs to 14 residues. In DNA form, the CDR3 reads TGTGCCAGCAGTTACTCCGGGCCCACCTCCGAGCAGTACTTC. Amino acids: CASSYSGPTSEQYF.

This rearrangement joins TRBV7-9 to TRBJ2-3; D unclear. This CDR3 region has 12 residues. In germline, CDR1 is SEHNR, CDR2 FQNEAQ (reference sequence). V lost 3 bases to trimming and J lost 4 bases, with 5 bases between them. The CDR3: CASSLIPDTQYF. The CDR3 coding sequence is TGTGCCAGCAGCTTGATCCCAGATACGCAGTATTTT.

This clonotype appeared many times. This chain links TRBV7-2 with TRBJ2-3, with unresolved D. V lost 2 bases to trimming and J lost 1 base, with 13 bases between them. Germline CDR1 is SGHTA and CDR2 is FQGNSA. This CDR3 comprises 16 residues. The CDR3 DNA reads TGTGCCAGCAGCTTAACCTCTTACGCAGGCACAGATACGCAGTATTTT. Translating gives CASSLTSYAGTDTQYF.

In DNA form, the CDR3 reads TGTGCTAGTGGTGGTGGGCCCGGGGAGCTGTTTTTT. It is translated as CASGGGPGELFF. This sequence joins TRBV12-5 and TRBJ2-2; D gene unclear. Between the trimmed V and J ends, which lost 5 bases and 6 bases, there was a span of 7 bases. The CDR3 is 12 amino acids. Germline V gene sequence: CDR1 LGHNT, CDR2 FRNRAP.

The rearrangement links TRBV5-5 to TRBJ2-5; D is uncertain. The CDR3 covers 15 residues. Trimming removed 1 base at V and 1 base at J, with 11 bases between. CDR1 and CDR2 from the germline V gene are SGHKS and YYEKEE (reference sequence). DNA for the CDR3: TGTGCCAGCAGCTTGTCGCGGAACCTCCAAGAGACCCAGTACTTC. This codes for CASSLSRNLQETQYF. Based on the CDR3 plus reference TRBV5-5 and TRBJ2-5, the full variable domain is DAGVTQSPTHLIKTRGQQVTLRCSPISGHKSVSWYQQVLGQGPQFIFQYYEKEERGRGNFPDRFSARQFPNYSSELNVNALLLGDSALYLCASSLSRNLQETQYFGPGTRLLVL.

In this sample, this clonotype turned up a few times. The chain combines TRBV4-2 with TRBJ2-2, with 9 bases lining up with TRBD2. Germline V lookup: CDR1 LGHNA, CDR2 YNFKEQ. With V trimmed by 4 bases and J by 0 bases, 6 bases remained unmatched. This CDR3 region has 17 residues. This CDR3 reads CASSPRLAETNTGELFF. The CDR3 DNA sequence: TGTGCCAGCAGCCCCCGACTAGCGGAGACGAACACCGGGGAGCTGTTTTTT.

The V call is TRBV5-1, the J call TRBJ2-3; D unclear. V was cut by 0 bases and J by 0 bases, with 11 bases left in between. Germline values: CDR1 SGHRS, CDR2 YFSETQ. This CDR3 is 16 amino acids long. This chain's CDR3 is CASSLDGRSSTDTQYF. The CDR3 DNA reads TGCGCCAGCAGCTTGGATGGCCGGTCAAGCACAGATACGCAGTATTTT.

This clonotype turned up a few times. This chain uses TRBV20-1 with TRBJ1-5; no clear D gene. V dropped 3 bases and J dropped 5 bases, with 8 bases sitting between them. The CDR3 has 12 residues. The germline gives CDR1 DFQATT, CDR2 SNEGSKA (reference sequence). CDR3 loop: CSASRQHQPQHF. CDR3 coding DNA: TGCAGTGCTAGTCGCCAGCATCAGCCCCAGCATTTT.

This clonotype was seen more than once but under ten times. The chain employs TRBV6-2 or TRBV6-3 and TRBJ1-6; TRBD1 agrees at 8 bases. The CDR3 runs 16 residues. The V and J ends lost 0 bases and 9 bases, in that order; junction bases with no gene match: 7. CDR1 MNHEY and CDR2 SVGEGT come from the germline V gene. The CDR3 DNA reads TGTGCCAGCAGTTACTCGGGGCAGGGGGCCCGTTCACCCCTCCACTTT. Protein sequence: CASSYSGQGARSPLHF.

This clonotype was picked up a small number of times. The chain couples TRBV7-2 to TRBJ1-2; no reliable D call. V shed 6 bases and J shed 2 bases, with 13 bases lying between them. Germline loops: CDR1 SGHTA, CDR2 FQGNSA. The CDR3 extends over 14 amino acids. Here the CDR3 DNA reads TGTGCCAGCAGGCACCCCGGGAGCAACTATGGCTACACCTTC. Translation: CASRHPGSNYGYTF. Variable domain in full (rest from reference TRBV7-2 and TRBJ1-2): GAGVSQSPSNKVTEKGKDVELRCDPISGHTALYWYRQSLGQGLEFLIYFQGNSAPDKSGLPSDRFSAERTGGSVSTLTIQRTQQEDSAVYLCASRHPGSNYGYTFGSGTRLTVV.